The entry below gives a single TCR beta chain sequence along with its context. Its target is unknown. The sample is drawn from a study of T cells in Graves' hyperthyroidism and ophthalmopathy. General observations from the study: The model identified upcoming ophthalmopathy a median approximately six months ahead of onset.

The investigators amplified TCR beta CDR3 regions from RNA transcripts. Initially, a first-round RT-PCR of the TCR CDR3 employed the HTBI primer set. TCRdb reanalysed the multiplex PCR reads using MiXCR and keeps one entry per CDR3 protein. The sample shows hundreds of thousands of distinct CDR3 sequences, around 21% of them seen only once. Germline CDR1 reads SEHNR; CDR2 reads FQNEAQ (reference sequence). The CDR3 sequence is 15 residues long. The germline V and J ends were trimmed by 4 bases and 7 bases, with 16 bases remaining between them. Diagnosis rested on symptoms, serum thyroxine and TRAb, thyroid ultrasound, and orbital computed tomography.

The sample comprised blood. The J gene is TRBJ2-2, the V gene TRBV7-9, with D perhaps TRBD1 or TRBD2 (5 bases each). The source of this sequence is a man aged 25 to 40 with Graves' ophthalmopathy. The CDR3 coding sequence is TGTGCCAGCAGCTCTGGACTGAGGGGCGTCGGGGAGCTGTTTTTT. It encodes CASSSGLRGVGELFF.